This T cell receptor (beta chain) was sequenced during a study of OX40 agonist ivuxolimab in advanced cancers. Across the study: Ivuxolimab is an agonistic anti-OX40 (CD134) antibody, and patients were treated with it. A male proportion of 82.7% was recorded, with mean age approximately 60 years and range about 20 to 85.

The CDR3 loop spans 15 amino acids. The ends lost 7 bases at V and 3 bases at J; junction bases unmatched: 12. Per germline, CDR1 MNHEY and CDR2 SMNVEV (reference sequence). Profiled with immunoSEQ multiplex PCR; TCRdb holds only in-frame clones, not every one. The sample includes tens of thousands of clones, 84% of them seen just once. Comment on this clone: The antigen is undetermined.

Whole-study findings and limits: CD8+ T cells showed, on average, more clonal expansion than CD4+ cells. Low normalized T-cell clonal expansion also characterized some of the nonresponders.

V is TRBV27 and J is TRBJ2-7, with 7 nucleotides matching TRBD1. The specimen comprised CD4+ or CD8+ T cells sorted from blood, sampled in a trial of the OX40 agonist ivuxolimab. The receptor's source is an adult with an advanced solid tumor such as melanoma, head and neck, liver or kidney cancer. The CDR3, as DNA: TGTGCCAGCAAATCGGCAGGGGGTTTTCTCTACGAGCAGTACTTC. It yields the protein CASKSAGGFLYEQYF.